Shown below are 7 T cell receptor beta chains from a single sample sequenced in a study of Graves' ophthalmopathy and Graves' hyperthyroidism. Amplified material comprised TCR beta CDR3 regions derived from RNA transcripts. The first-round RT-PCR employed HTBI primers together with the Qiagen OneStep RT-PCR kit. A multiplex PCR was then performed as the second round. A single record per CDR3 protein comes from TCRdb applying MiXCR to the multiplex PCR reads. The sample holds about 620,000 distinct CDR3 sequences, roughly 20% seen once. The sequenced sample was peripheral blood. The receptors derive from a woman under 30 with stable Graves' hyperthyroidism. Some clones in this sample may be carry-over from other donors' samples.

The sample holds many counts of this clonotype. The CDR3, as DNA: TGCAGTGCCGCGACTAGCGGGGGCTTACAAGAGACCCAGTACTTC. This gives the protein CSAATSGGLQETQYF. V gene TRBV20-1 combines with J gene TRBJ2-5, with 12 nucleotides matching TRBD2. V was clipped by 6 bases and J by 2 bases; unmatched bases: 7. The CDR3 has 15 residues. CDR1 DFQATT and CDR2 SNEGSKA come from the germline V gene (reference sequence).

The gene calls are TRBV19 and TRBJ1-6, with a possible D match to TRBD1 (5 bases). V lost 3 bases and J 7 bases, leaving 10 bases between the germline ends. CDR1 and CDR2 (germline): LNHDA, SQIVND (reference sequence). CDR3 length equals 14 residues. CDR3 sequence: CASSIRRDNSPLHF. The CDR3 nucleotides are TGTGCCAGTAGTATCCGGAGGGACAATTCACCCCTCCACTTT.

This clonotype was seen a handful of times. Germline and junction disagree at one end, which may indicate a read error. The genes are TRBV29-1 and TRBJ2-5, with D unresolved. Looked up from germline, CDR1 is SQVTM and CDR2 is ANQGSEA. This CDR3 is 13 amino acids long. In DNA, the CDR3 is TGCAGCGTTGAATCCGAGAGCCGAGAGTCCCAGTACTTC. It is translated as CSVESESRESQYF.

This clonotype was seen ten or more times. This sequence joins TRBV30 and TRBJ1-2; D not certain. This CDR3 region has 11 residues. Trimming left V 8 bases short and J 4 bases short, with 11 bases between. The germline V gene has CDR1 GTSNPN and CDR2 SVGIG (reference sequence). CDR3 protein: CATGGLYGYTF. CDR3 DNA sequence: TGTGCCACGGGTGGGCTCTATGGCTACACCTTC. Combining the CDR3 with reference TRBV30 and TRBJ1-2 gives the whole variable domain SQTIHQWPATLVQPVGSPLSLECTVEGTSNPNLYWYRQAAGRGLQLLFYSVGIGQISSEVPQNLSASRPQDRQFILSSKKLLLSDSGFYLCATGGLYGYTFGSGTRLTVV.

This clonotype was found many times. The rearrangement joins TRBV10-1 to TRBJ2-2; D uncertain. V was trimmed by 6 bases and J by 7 bases, leaving 12 bases between them. This CDR3 spans 13 amino acids. Looked up from germline, CDR1 is WNHNN and CDR2 is SYGVQD (reference sequence). The CDR3 DNA reads as TGCGCCAGCAGAATTCGTCCCGGCGGGGAGCTGTTTTTT. Translating gives CASRIRPGGELFF.

The table lists this clonotype with a few counts. This chain links TRBV27 with TRBJ1-1, with 11 positions matching TRBD1. Germline lookup yields CDR1 MNHEY and CDR2 SMNVEV (reference sequence). The junction had 9 bases not matched to a gene; V was cut back by 6 bases and J by 3 bases. The CDR3 has 16 amino acids. CDR3 nucleotide sequence: TGTGCCAGCAGGGGAGGGACAGGGGGAGGTCACACTGAAGCTTTCTTT. As protein: CASRGGTGGGHTEAFF.

The sample holds a few counts of this clonotype. The J gene is TRBJ1-2, the V gene TRBV9; D is possibly TRBD1 (5 bases). The V end lost 3 bases, the J end lost 3 bases, and 15 bases lay between the germline ends. This CDR3 region has 15 residues. In germline, CDR1 is SGDLS, CDR2 YYNGEE. The CDR3 loop is CASSDRELGDYGYTF. The CDR3 region has the DNA TGTGCCAGCAGCGACCGGGAACTGGGGGACTATGGCTACACCTTC.